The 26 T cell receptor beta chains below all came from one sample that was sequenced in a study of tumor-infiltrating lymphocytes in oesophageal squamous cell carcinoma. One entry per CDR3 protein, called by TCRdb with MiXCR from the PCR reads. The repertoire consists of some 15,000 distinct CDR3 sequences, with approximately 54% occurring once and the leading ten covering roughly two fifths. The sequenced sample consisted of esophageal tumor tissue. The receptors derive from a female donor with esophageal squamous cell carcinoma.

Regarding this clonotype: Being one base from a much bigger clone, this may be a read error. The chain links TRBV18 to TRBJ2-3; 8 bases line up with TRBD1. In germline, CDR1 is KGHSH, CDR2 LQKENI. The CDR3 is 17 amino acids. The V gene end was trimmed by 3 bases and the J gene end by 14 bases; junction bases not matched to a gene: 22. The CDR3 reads CASSPIQRTGSSGELYF. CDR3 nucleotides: TGTGCCAGCTCACCTATTCAAAGGACAGGGAGTTCCGGGGAGCTGTATTTT.

CDR3 nucleotides: TGTGCCAGCAGCCCCAGGACTAGCGGGAGGGAAGAGACCCAGTACTTC. Amino acid sequence: CASSPRTSGREETQYF. The chain is built from TRBV11-2 and TRBJ2-7; 15 bases align to TRBD2. The J call may be mistaken, given a closer DNA end match to TRBJ2-5. This CDR3 has 16 residues. From germline, CDR1 is SGHAT and CDR2 FQNNGV.

The DNA for the CDR3 is TGTGCCAGCAACCTACAGACCACCACAGATACGCAGTATTTT. It translates to CASNLQTTTDTQYF. The chain is built from TRBV7-3 and TRBJ2-3; D unresolved. Germline CDR1 reads SGHTA; CDR2 reads FQGTGA. The germline V and J ends were trimmed by 7 bases and 2 bases, with 13 bases remaining between them. This CDR3 contains 14 residues.

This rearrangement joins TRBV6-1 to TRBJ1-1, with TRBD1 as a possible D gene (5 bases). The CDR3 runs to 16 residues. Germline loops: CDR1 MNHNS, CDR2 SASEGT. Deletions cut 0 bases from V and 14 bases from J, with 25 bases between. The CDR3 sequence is CASSEADGGGSNEQFF. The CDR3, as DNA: TGTGCCAGCAGTGAAGCGGACGGGGGGGGATCCAATGAGCAGTTCTTT.

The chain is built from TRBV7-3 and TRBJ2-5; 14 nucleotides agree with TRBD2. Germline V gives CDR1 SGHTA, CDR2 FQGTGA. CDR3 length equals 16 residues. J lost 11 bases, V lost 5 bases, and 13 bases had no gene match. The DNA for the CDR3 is TGTGCCAGCAGCCCTCCGGGACTAGCGGGAGCTAATGAGCAGTACTTC. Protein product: CASSPPGLAGANEQYF.

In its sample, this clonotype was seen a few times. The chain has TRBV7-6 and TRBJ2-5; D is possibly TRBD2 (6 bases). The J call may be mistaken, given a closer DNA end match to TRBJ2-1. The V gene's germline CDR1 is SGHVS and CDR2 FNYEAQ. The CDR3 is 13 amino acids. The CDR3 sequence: CASTLDGEDEQFF. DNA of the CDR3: TGTGCCAGCACCTTGGACGGGGAGGACGAGCAGTTCTTC.

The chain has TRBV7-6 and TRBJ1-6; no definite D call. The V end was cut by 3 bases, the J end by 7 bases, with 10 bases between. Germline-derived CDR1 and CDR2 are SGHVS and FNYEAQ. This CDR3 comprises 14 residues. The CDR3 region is CASSFAETNSPLHF. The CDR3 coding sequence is TGTGCCAGCAGCTTTGCCGAGACGAATTCACCCCTCCACTTT.

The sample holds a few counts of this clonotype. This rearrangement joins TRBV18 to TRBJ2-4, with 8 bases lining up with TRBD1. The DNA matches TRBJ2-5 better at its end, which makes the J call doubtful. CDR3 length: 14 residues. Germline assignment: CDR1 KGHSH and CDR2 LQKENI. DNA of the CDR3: TGTGCCAGCTCACCAGGACAGGGAAGAGAGACCCAGTACTTC. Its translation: CASSPGQGRETQYF.

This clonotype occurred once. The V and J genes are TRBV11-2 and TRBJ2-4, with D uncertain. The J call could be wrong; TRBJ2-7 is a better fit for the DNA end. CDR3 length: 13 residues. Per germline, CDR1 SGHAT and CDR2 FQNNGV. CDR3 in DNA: TGTGCCAGCAGCCCATCTGTAGGGTACGAGCAGTACTTC. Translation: CASSPSVGYEQYF.

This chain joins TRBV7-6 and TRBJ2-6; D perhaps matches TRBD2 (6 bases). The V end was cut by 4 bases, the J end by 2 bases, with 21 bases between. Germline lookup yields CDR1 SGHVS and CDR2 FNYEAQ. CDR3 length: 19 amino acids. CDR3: CASSSPGTLVRPGANVLTF. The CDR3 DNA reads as TGTGCCAGCAGCTCCCCTGGGACTCTAGTTCGCCCTGGGGCCAACGTCCTGACTTTC.

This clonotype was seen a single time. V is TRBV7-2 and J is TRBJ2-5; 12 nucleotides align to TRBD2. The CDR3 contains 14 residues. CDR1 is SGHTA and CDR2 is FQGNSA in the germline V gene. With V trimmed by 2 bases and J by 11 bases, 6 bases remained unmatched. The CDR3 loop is CASSLSLAGGEQYF. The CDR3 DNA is TGTGCCAGCAGCTTATCACTAGCGGGAGGTGAGCAGTACTTC.

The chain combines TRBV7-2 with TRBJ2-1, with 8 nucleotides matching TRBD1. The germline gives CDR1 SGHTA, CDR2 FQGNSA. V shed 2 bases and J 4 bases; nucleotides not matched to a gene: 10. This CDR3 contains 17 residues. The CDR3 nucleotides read TGTGCCAGCAGCTTATACGCCACGGGACAGGCGTACAATGAGCAGTTCTTC. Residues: CASSLYATGQAYNEQFF.

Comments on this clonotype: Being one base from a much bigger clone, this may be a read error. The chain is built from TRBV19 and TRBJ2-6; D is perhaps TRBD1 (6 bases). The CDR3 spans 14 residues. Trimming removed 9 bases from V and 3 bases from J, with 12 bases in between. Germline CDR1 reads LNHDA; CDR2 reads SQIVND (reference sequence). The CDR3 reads CASPRGGGANVLTF. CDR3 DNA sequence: TGTGCCAGCCCCAGGGGCGGTGGGGCCAACGTCCTGACTTTC.

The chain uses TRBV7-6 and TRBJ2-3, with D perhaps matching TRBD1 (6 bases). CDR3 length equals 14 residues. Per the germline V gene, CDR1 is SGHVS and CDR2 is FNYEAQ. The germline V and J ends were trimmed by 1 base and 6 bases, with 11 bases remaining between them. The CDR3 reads CASSLGPQGDTQYF. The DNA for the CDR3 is TGTGCCAGCAGCTTAGGGCCGCAGGGGGATACGCAGTATTTT.

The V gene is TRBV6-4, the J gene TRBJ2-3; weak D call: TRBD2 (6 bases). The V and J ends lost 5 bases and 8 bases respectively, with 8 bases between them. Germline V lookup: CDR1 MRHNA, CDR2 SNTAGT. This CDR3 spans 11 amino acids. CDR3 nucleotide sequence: TGTGCCAGCAGTCAGGGAGGTACGCAGTATTTT. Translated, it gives CASSQGGTQYF.

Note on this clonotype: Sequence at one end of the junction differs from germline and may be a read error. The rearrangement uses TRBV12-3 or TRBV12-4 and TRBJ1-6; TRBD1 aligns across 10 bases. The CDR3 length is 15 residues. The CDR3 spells CASRRDRGFLETQYF. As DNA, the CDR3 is TGTGCCAGCAGACGGGACAGGGGTTTTCTAGAGACCCAGTACTTT.

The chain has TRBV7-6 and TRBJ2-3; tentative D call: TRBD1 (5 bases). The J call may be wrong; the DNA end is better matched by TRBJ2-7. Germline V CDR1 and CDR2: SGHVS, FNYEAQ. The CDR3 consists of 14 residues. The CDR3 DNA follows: TGTGCCAGCAGCCCGACAGCCACTTACTACGAGCAGTACTTC. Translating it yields CASSPTATYYEQYF.

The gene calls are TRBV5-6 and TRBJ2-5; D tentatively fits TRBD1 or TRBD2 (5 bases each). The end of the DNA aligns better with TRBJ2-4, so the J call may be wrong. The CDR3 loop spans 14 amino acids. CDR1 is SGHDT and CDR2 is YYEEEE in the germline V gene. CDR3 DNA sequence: TGTGCCAGCAGCTCCCGGGACGTACGTAGCATTCAGTACTTC. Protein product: CASSSRDVRSIQYF.

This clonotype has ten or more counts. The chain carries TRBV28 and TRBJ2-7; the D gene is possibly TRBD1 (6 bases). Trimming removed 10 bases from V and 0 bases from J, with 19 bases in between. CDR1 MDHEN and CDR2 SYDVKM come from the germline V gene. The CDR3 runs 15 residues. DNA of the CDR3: TGTGCCACAGGGGACGGGTCAGCATTCTCCTACGAGCAGTACTTC. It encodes CATGDGSAFSYEQYF.

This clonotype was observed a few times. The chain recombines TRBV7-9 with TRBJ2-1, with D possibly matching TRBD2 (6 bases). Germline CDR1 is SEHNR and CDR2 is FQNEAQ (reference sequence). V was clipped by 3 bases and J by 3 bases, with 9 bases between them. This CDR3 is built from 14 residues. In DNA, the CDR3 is TGTGCCAGCAGCTTTGCGGGGAACTACAATGAGCAGTTCTTC. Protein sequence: CASSFAGNYNEQFF.

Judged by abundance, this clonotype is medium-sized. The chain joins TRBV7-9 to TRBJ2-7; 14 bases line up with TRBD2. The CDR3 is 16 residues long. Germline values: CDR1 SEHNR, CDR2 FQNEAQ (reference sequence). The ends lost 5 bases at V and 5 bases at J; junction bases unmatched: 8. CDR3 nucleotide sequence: TGTGCCAGCAGCGATTACGGGACTAGCGGGAGCCACGAGCAGTACTTC. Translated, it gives CASSDYGTSGSHEQYF. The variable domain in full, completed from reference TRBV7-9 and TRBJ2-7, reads DTGVSQNPRHKITKRGQNVTFRCDPISEHNRLYWYRQTLGQGPEFLTYFQNEAQLEKSRLLSDRFSAERPKGSFSTLEIQRTEQGDSAMYLCASSDYGTSGSHEQYFGPGTRLTVT.

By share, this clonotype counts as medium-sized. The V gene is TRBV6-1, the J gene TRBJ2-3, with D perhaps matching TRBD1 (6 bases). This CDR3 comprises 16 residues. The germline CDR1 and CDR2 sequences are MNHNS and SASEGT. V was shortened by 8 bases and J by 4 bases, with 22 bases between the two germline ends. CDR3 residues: CASAFSGASLADTQYF. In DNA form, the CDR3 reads TGTGCCAGCGCATTTTCAGGGGCTAGCCTCGCAGATACGCAGTATTTT.

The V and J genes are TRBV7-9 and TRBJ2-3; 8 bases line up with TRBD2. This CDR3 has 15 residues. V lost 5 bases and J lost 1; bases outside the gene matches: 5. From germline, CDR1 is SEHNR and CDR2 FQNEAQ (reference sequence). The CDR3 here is CASSLGLARTDTQYF. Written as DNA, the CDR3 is TGTGCCAGCAGCCTAGGACTAGCCCGCACAGATACGCAGTATTTT.

The CDR3 protein is CASSEQNNSPLHF. CDR3 coding DNA: TGTGCCAGCAGTGAACAGAATAATTCACCCCTCCACTTT. J is TRBJ1-6 and V is TRBV6-2 or TRBV6-3; D ambiguous. CDR1 MNHEY and CDR2 SVGEGT come from the germline V gene. Trimming cost V 5 bases and J 5 bases, with 7 bases left between them. The CDR3 covers 13 residues.

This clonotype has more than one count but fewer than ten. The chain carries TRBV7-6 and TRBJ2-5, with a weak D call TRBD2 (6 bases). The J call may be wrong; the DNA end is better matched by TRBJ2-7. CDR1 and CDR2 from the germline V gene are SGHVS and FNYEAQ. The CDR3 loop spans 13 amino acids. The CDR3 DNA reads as TGTGCCAGCAGCCACCGCGGGGCCTACGAGCAGTACTTC. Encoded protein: CASSHRGAYEQYF.

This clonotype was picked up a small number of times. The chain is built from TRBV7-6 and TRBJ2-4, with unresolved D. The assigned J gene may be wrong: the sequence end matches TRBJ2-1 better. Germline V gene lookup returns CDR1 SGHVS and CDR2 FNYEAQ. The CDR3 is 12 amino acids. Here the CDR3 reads CASSLAGSEQFF. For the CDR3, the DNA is TGTGCCAGCAGCTTAGCGGGTAGTGAGCAGTTCTTC.